These 27 T cell receptor beta chains were sequenced from one sample in a study of PD-L1 blockade in urothelial cancer. Clones were sequenced by immunoSEQ multiplex PCR, and TCRdb holds only the in-frame ones, with some missing. Of 20,000 to 25,000 clones listed, around nine tenths were seen once; the top ten hold approximately 11%. Time point indicated: peripheral blood 6 weeks after treatment start. The material sequenced was PBMCs, taken around atezolizumab (anti-PD-L1) treatment. These receptors came from a woman aged 55 to 70 with urothelial cancer.

The rearrangement uses TRBV19 and TRBJ1-2, with TRBD1 matching over 7 bases. Germline loops: CDR1 LNHDA, CDR2 SQIVND (reference sequence). This CDR3 comprises 15 residues. Germline trimming cut 5 bases from V and 4 bases from J; bases unmatched to any gene: 10. This chain's CDR3 is CASSEQGGPSYGYTF. CDR3 sequence (DNA): TGTGCCAGTAGTGAACAAGGGGGCCCCAGCTATGGCTACACCTTC.

This clone has only one observation. J is TRBJ2-1 and V is TRBV5-4; the match to TRBD2 covers 10 bases. The CDR3 sequence is 15 residues long. CDR1 and CDR2 (germline): SGHNT, YYREEE (reference sequence). V gave up 1 base and J gave up 6 bases; unmatched junction bases: 4. The CDR3 nucleotides read TGTGCCAGCAGCTTGCCCCTAGCGGGAGTCAATGAGCAGTTCTTC. Encoded protein: CASSLPLAGVNEQFF. The entire variable domain, with the rest obtained from reference TRBV5-4 and TRBJ2-1, is as follows: ETGVTQSPTHLIKTRGQQVTLRCSSQSGHNTVSWYQQALGQGPQFIFQYYREEENGRGNFPPRFSGLQFPNYSSELNVNALELDDSALYLCASSLPLAGVNEQFFGPGTRLTVL.

In its sample, this clone was seen once. The genes are TRBV12-5 and TRBJ2-3, with 9 bases lining up with TRBD2. Per germline, CDR1 LGHNT and CDR2 FRNRAP. J gave up 6 bases and V 6 bases, and 22 bases lay outside the gene matches. CDR3 length equals 19 residues. The CDR3 protein is CASGTRDLQGGGAMDTQYF. CDR3 coding DNA: TGTGCTAGTGGGACAAGGGACCTCCAGGGCGGGGGGGCCATGGATACGCAGTATTTT.

The chain links TRBV27 to TRBJ2-2; D might be TRBD2 (5 bases). The germline V gene has CDR1 MNHEY and CDR2 SMNVEV (reference sequence). V was clipped by 7 bases and J by 5 bases, with 11 bases between them. The CDR3 covers 13 residues. The CDR3 reads CASNGPGTGELFF. In DNA form, the CDR3 reads TGTGCCAGCAACGGACCGGGGACCGGGGAGCTGTTTTTT.

CDR3 residues: CASSPGTVQHEKLFF. The CDR3 DNA reads TGTGCCAGCAGCCCCGGGACAGTCCAGCATGAAAAACTGTTTTTT. The genes are TRBV9 and TRBJ1-4; 7 bases line up with TRBD1. The germline gives CDR1 SGDLS, CDR2 YYNGEE. CDR3 size: 15 residues. Trimming cost V 4 bases and J 6 bases; bases outside gene matches: 9.

The J gene is TRBJ2-7, the V gene TRBV6-5; 9 bases agree with TRBD1. Germline V gene data show CDR1 as MNHEY and CDR2 as SVGAGI. Trimming cost V 5 bases and J 2 bases; bases outside gene matches: 7. The CDR3 is made up of 15 amino acids. CDR3 in DNA: TGTGCCAGCAGTCAAGGGCGACAGGGGGCCTACGAGCAGTACTTC. It is translated as CASSQGRQGAYEQYF.

The rearrangement uses TRBV2 and TRBJ2-3; the match to TRBD2 covers 11 bases. V gave up 6 bases and J gave up 2 bases; unmatched junction bases: 10. Germline CDR1 is SNHLY and CDR2 is FYNNEI. This CDR3 comprises 17 residues. CDR3 in DNA: TGTGCCAGCAGGGGCGCTAGCGGGGGGCGCCTCACAGATACGCAGTATTTT. It codes for CASRGASGGRLTDTQYF.

V gene TRBV7-9 combines with J gene TRBJ2-5; 7 bases agree with TRBD2. V trimming: 0 bases; J trimming: 5 bases; junction bases outside the gene matches: 12. The germline V gene has CDR1 SEHNR and CDR2 FQNEAQ (reference sequence). The CDR3 has 17 amino acids. CDR3 residues: CASSLAGRGGQQETQYF. The DNA for the CDR3 is TGTGCCAGCAGCTTAGCGGGGAGGGGAGGGCAGCAGGAGACCCAGTACTTC.

This clone was recorded only once. This chain connects TRBV5-1 to TRBJ1-5, with no clear D. The germline CDR1 and CDR2 sequences are SGHRS and YFSETQ. Between the trimmed V and J ends, which lost 2 bases and 4 bases, there was a span of 10 bases. This CDR3 spans 14 amino acids. CDR3 coding DNA: TGCGCCAGCAGCTTTGGTACAGCTAATCAGCCCCAGCATTTT. The encoded protein is CASSFGTANQPQHF. Variable domain in full (rest from reference TRBV5-1 and TRBJ1-5): KAGVTQTPRYLIKTRGQQVTLSCSPISGHRSVSWYQQTPGQGLQFLFEYFSETQRNKGNFPGRFSGRQFSNSRSEMNVSTLELGDSALYLCASSFGTANQPQHFGDGTRLSIL.

As DNA, the CDR3 is TGCAGCGTTGAAGGGGGGACACTTCGCACCGGGGAGCTGTTTTTT. The encoded protein is CSVEGGTLRTGELFF. V is TRBV29-1 and J is TRBJ2-2; tentative D call: TRBD1 (6 bases). Germline CDR1 reads SQVTM; CDR2 reads ANQGSEA. CDR3 length: 15 amino acids. V dropped 1 base and J dropped 4 bases, with 13 bases sitting between them.

CDR3 region: CASSVGAGPGNQPQHF. CDR3 in DNA: TGTGCCAGCAGCGTAGGTGCAGGGCCGGGCAATCAGCCCCAGCATTTT. The chain has TRBV9 and TRBJ1-5; D is possibly TRBD1 (5 bases). Trimming left V 0 bases short and J 2 bases short, with 12 bases between. Germline CDR1 SGDLS, CDR2 YYNGEE. This CDR3 region has 16 residues.

V and J are TRBV6-5 and TRBJ2-4, with TRBD1 as a possible D gene (6 bases). The CDR3 extends over 14 amino acids. Germline lookup yields CDR1 MNHEY and CDR2 SVGAGI. V lost 5 bases and J lost 4, with 12 bases in between. The CDR3 DNA reads TGTGCCAGCAGTGCTCGGACAGTTAAAAACATTCAGTACTTC. Protein: CASSARTVKNIQYF.

This sequence joins TRBV14 and TRBJ1-2, with 9 positions matching TRBD1. CDR3 length: 15 residues. CDR1 is SGHDN and CDR2 is FVKESK in the germline V gene. Trimming at V came to 1 base and at J to 0 bases, leaving 0 bases not matched to a gene. CDR3 nucleotides: TGTGCCAGCAGCCAAGGGGACAGGGCTAACTATGGCTACACCTTC. Protein product: CASSQGDRANYGYTF. Drawing the rest from reference TRBV14 and TRBJ1-2, the complete variable domain is EAGVTQFPSHSVIEKGQTVTLRCDPISGHDNLYWYRRVMGKEIKFLLHFVKESKQDESGMPNNRFLAERTGGTYSTLKVQPAELEDSGVYFCASSQGDRANYGYTFGSGTRLTVV.

The J gene is TRBJ2-3, the V gene TRBV7-8, with TRBD2 as a possible D gene (6 bases). The V and J ends lost 2 bases and 2 bases respectively, with 11 bases between them. CDR1 and CDR2 from the germline V gene are SGHVS and FQNEAQ. CDR3 length: 15 residues. CDR3 protein: CASSLRRGFTDTQYF. The DNA of the CDR3 is TGTGCCAGCAGCTTACGGAGGGGATTCACAGATACGCAGTATTTT.

The chain employs TRBV7-9 and TRBJ2-7, with 11 positions matching TRBD1. The CDR3 loop spans 18 amino acids. J was trimmed by 3 bases and V by 5 bases; bases with no gene match: 15. Germline CDR1 reads SEHNR; CDR2 reads FQNEAQ (reference sequence). This chain's CDR3 is CASSQGWRVGTGGYEQYF. CDR3 in DNA: TGTGCCAGCAGCCAAGGGTGGAGGGTCGGGACAGGGGGCTACGAGCAGTACTTC.

The chain carries TRBV11-2 and TRBJ2-5, with 16 bases aligning to TRBD2. Germline V lookup: CDR1 SGHAT, CDR2 FQNNGV. With V trimmed by 4 bases and J by 2 bases, 7 bases remained unmatched. CDR3 length equals 18 residues. The CDR3 loop is CASSWGLAGGVGQETQYF. The DNA of the CDR3 is TGTGCCAGCAGCTGGGGACTAGCGGGGGGGGTGGGACAAGAGACCCAGTACTTC.

The chain is built from TRBV19 and TRBJ2-1; a possible D gene is TRBD2 (6 bases). The CDR3 is made up of 15 amino acids. Per the germline V gene, CDR1 is LNHDA and CDR2 is SQIVND (reference sequence). V was trimmed by 1 base and J by 4 bases, leaving 11 bases between them. In DNA form, the CDR3 reads TGTGCCAGTAGTATAGTGTCAGGGAGGTACAATGAGCAGTTCTTC. As protein: CASSIVSGRYNEQFF.

This clone was found a few times. The chain combines TRBV19 with TRBJ2-2; D remains unclear. Per germline, CDR1 LNHDA and CDR2 SQIVND (reference sequence). The V end was cut by 5 bases, the J end by 7 bases, with 29 bases between. The CDR3 spans 19 residues. The DNA of the CDR3 is TGTGCCAGTAGTCCCGATCTACCACCCGCCATAAACGCAATCGGGGAGCTGTTTTTT. Its protein is CASSPDLPPAINAIGELFF.

The chain links TRBV4-3 to TRBJ2-3; the match to TRBD2 covers 11 bases. V shed 0 bases and J 3 bases; nucleotides not matched to a gene: 2. From germline, CDR1 is LGHNA and CDR2 YSLEER. The length of the CDR3 is 16 residues. CDR3 bases: TGCGCCAGCAGCCAAGATAGCGGGAGGGCGACAGATACGCAGTATTTT. Residues: CASSQDSGRATDTQYF.

The chain combines TRBV5-6 with TRBJ1-2; D not certain. Germline CDR1 reads SGHDT; CDR2 reads YYEEEE. The CDR3 has 12 amino acids. Trimming took 4 bases from V and 4 from J, leaving 8 bases between them. The CDR3 nucleotides read TGTGCCAGCAGCCCCCGGGGCTATGGCTACACCTTC. This codes for CASSPRGYGYTF.

The chain employs TRBV9 and TRBJ2-3, with 10 bases matching TRBD2. There are 14 residues in the CDR3. CDR1 and CDR2 (germline): SGDLS, YYNGEE. V lost 7 bases, J lost 1 base, and 3 bases stayed unmatched. For the CDR3, the DNA is TGTGCCAGCGCTCTAGCGGGGGGCACAGATACGCAGTATTTT. Translating gives CASALAGGTDTQYF.

The rearrangement joins TRBV9 to TRBJ1-1; possibly TRBD1 for D (6 bases). This CDR3 spans 17 amino acids. From germline, CDR1 is SGDLS and CDR2 YYNGEE. V lost 0 bases and J 0 bases, leaving 15 bases between the germline ends. This CDR3 is CASSVGQGRGMNTEAFF. The CDR3 DNA reads as TGTGCCAGCAGCGTAGGGCAGGGGAGGGGGATGAACACTGAAGCTTTCTTT.

The chain links TRBV5-4 to TRBJ1-3; D is perhaps TRBD1 (5 bases). This CDR3 comprises 14 residues. The V end lost 4 bases, the J end lost 0 bases, and 8 bases lay between the germline ends. Germline V lookup: CDR1 SGHNT, CDR2 YYREEE (reference sequence). CDR3 in DNA: TGTGCCAGCAGCCCTGACAGCTCTGGAAACACCATATATTTT. It is translated as CASSPDSSGNTIYF.

V is TRBV28 and J is TRBJ2-3; the match to TRBD2 covers 8 bases. The germline CDR1 and CDR2 sequences are MDHEN and SYDVKM. The CDR3 is 17 amino acids. Trimming at V came to 6 bases and at J to 2 bases, leaving 13 bases not matched to a gene. CDR3 sequence: CASRRIVWRGATDTQYF. For the CDR3, the DNA is TGTGCCAGCAGGCGGATCGTCTGGCGGGGGGCCACAGATACGCAGTATTTT.

The chain recombines TRBV5-1 with TRBJ1-3; the D is unclear. CDR1 and CDR2 from the germline V gene are SGHRS and YFSETQ. The V end was cut by 3 bases, the J end by 2 bases, with 12 bases between. The length of the CDR3 is 15 residues. CDR3 loop: CASSSLPSPGNTIYF. DNA for the CDR3: TGCGCCAGCAGCTCCCTCCCCTCCCCTGGAAACACCATATATTTT. Combining the CDR3 with reference TRBV5-1 and TRBJ1-3 gives the whole variable domain KAGVTQTPRYLIKTRGQQVTLSCSPISGHRSVSWYQQTPGQGLQFLFEYFSETQRNKGNFPGRFSGRQFSNSRSEMNVSTLELGDSALYLCASSSLPSPGNTIYFGEGSWLTVV.

This clone was observed a single time. This chain joins TRBV27 and TRBJ2-5; maybe TRBD2 (5 bases). Germline V gene lookup returns CDR1 MNHEY and CDR2 SMNVEV (reference sequence). CDR3 size: 16 residues. V was pared by 3 bases and J by 4 bases, with 18 bases between. Here the CDR3 reads CASSFQGRGSTETQYF. The DNA of the CDR3 is TGTGCCAGCAGTTTCCAAGGGCGAGGGAGCACAGAGACCCAGTACTTC.

V gene TRBV29-1 combines with J gene TRBJ2-7, with 9 bases lining up with TRBD1. The CDR3 spans 14 residues. V was pared by 2 bases and J by 5 bases, with 7 bases of the junction left unmatched. Germline assignment: CDR1 SQVTM and CDR2 ANQGSEA. This CDR3 reads CSVETGTGYNEQYF. The CDR3 DNA follows: TGCAGCGTTGAAACCGGGACAGGGTATAACGAGCAGTACTTC.